This T cell receptor (beta chain) was captured by sequencing in a study of blood T cell repertoires in COVID-19 (dated by TCRdb to 2020 to 2021). With respect to the entire study: Collaborator samples came from the United States, Italy and Spain and covered acute and convalescent phases of COVID-19. The prospective study material was composed of cDNA or gDNA derived from T cells, B-cell-depleted T cells, or PBMCs. Sample metadata almost always included a de-identified subject ID, COVID-19 status, age in years and sex. The samples were drawn from two sources: the first 160 participants of the ongoing ImmuneRACE study, and over 950 subjects contributed by 6 global collaborators. The dataset comprised deeply sampled blood TCRbeta repertoires from subjects exposed to, actively infected with, or recovered from COVID-19. Where HLA class I and class II types were available, the types were taken from metadata supplied by the sample provider, not from assay-based typing. The repertoires were made available in a free public database intended to serve as a resource for research on the immune response to SARS-CoV-2.

Comments on this clone: Its recognized antigen is unknown. No clone much larger than this one lies a single base away; base qualities are absent.

From cysteine to phenylalanine, the CDR3 is 15 amino acids long. CDR3 DNA only is kept here, 45 bases in frame from base 1. V gives up 2 bases and J gives up 1 base, and the segment between their germline ends measures 11 bases. Per the germline V gene, SGHDT is the CDR1 and YYEEEE is the CDR2. Each collaborating institution followed its own protocols to collect whole blood in K2EDTA tubes. Collaborator samples were shipped for TCRbeta analysis as frozen whole blood, isolated PBMCs, or DNA extracted from either sample type. Broader findings and caveats from the paper: How much clinical and demographic metadata was included differed by source and by participant, and the metadata was provided uncurated.

TCRbeta CDR3 regions were amplified from genomic DNA using the immunoSEQ Assay, a bias-controlled multiplex PCR. Per the authors' processing: Within the assay, amplification of reference gene primers was used to estimate how many nucleated cells each sample contained. To quantify the absolute abundance of each unique TCRbeta CDR3 rearrangement, sequence reads were collapsed and filtered. For each sample, productive Simpson clonality was calculated as the square root of Simpson's diversity index over productive rearrangements. TCRdb carries this immuneACCESS record with in-frame sequences only. Its versions omit some clonotypes, under half of them owing to an unresolved V gene in the studies checked, with the rest unexplained. The DNA gave D and trimming, while V, J and clone size come from that table. The sample table lists approximately 150,000 clones, 75% to 90% of them with a count of one. Of the sample, around 20% falls within the top ten clones.

Sequencing was carried out using peripheral blood. The receptor comes from a man aged 50-60 years with active or convalescent COVID-19. The chain is encoded by TRBV5-6 joined to TRBJ2-3; TRBD1 is a weak D gene call, 5 bases matching. The nucleotide sequence reads as follows: TGTGCCAGCAGCTTACCAGGGTTGCGCACAGATACGCAGTATTTT. Its amino acids are CASSLPGLRTDTQYF.